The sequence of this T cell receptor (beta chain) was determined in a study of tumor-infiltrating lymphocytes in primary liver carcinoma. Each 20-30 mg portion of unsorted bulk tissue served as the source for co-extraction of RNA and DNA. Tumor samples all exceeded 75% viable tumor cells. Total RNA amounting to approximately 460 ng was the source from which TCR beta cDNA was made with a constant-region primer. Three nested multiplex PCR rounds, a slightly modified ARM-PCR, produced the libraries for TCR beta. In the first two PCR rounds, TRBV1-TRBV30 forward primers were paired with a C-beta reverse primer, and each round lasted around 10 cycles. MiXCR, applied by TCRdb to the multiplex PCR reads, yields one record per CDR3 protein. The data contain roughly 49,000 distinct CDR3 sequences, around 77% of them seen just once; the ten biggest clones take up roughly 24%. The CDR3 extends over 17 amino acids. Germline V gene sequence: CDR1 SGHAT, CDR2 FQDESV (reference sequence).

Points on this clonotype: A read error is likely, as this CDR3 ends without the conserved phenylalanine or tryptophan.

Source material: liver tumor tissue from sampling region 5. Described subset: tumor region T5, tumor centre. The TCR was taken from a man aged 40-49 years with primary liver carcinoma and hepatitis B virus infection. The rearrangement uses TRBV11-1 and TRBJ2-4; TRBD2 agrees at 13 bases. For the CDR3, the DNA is TGTGTCAGCAGCTTTCCCGGGACTAGCGGGACCAGAAACAATCAGTACCTC. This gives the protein CVSSFPGTSGTRNNQYL.